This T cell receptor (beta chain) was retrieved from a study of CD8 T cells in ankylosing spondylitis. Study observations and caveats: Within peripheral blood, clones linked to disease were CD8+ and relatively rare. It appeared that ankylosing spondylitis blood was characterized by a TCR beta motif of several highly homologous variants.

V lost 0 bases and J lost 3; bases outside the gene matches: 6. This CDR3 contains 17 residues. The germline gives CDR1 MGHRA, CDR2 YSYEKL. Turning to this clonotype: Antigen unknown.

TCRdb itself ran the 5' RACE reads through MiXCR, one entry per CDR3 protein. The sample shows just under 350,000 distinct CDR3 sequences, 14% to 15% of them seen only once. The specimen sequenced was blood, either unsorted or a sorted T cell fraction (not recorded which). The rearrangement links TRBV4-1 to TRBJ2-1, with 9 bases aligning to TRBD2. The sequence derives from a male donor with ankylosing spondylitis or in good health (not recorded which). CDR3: CASSQDPLAGYYNEQFF. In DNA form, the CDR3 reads TGCGCCAGCAGCCAAGATCCCCTAGCGGGGTACTACAATGAGCAGTTCTTC.